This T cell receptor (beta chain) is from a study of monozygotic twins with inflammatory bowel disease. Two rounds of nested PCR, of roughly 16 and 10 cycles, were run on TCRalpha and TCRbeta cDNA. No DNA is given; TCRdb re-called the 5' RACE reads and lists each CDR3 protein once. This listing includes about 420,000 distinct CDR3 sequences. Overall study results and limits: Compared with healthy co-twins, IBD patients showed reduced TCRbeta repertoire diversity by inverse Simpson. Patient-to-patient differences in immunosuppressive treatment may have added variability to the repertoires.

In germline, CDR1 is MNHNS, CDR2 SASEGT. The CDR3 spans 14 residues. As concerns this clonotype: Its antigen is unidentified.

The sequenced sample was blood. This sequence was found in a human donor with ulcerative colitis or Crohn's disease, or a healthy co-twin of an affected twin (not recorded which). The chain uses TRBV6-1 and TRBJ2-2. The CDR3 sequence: CASSDWGLAGELFF.